This T cell receptor (beta chain) is drawn from a study of cytomegalovirus exposure and HLA in healthy donors. Study-level points and caveats: An assumption of roughly uniform sequencing depth across donors underlay the presence/absence analyses. Whilst most TCR sequences proved rare, a subset of public TCRs occurred across many donors.

Vbeta (60) and Jbeta (13) primers were used in the PCR. TCRdb keeps only in-frame clones here, not all; method: immunoSEQ multiplex PCR. This sample has 100,000 to 130,000 clones; about 84% occur once, and the top ten carry about 2.3%. A note on this clone: Its antigen remains unidentified.

Germline CDR1 MNHEY, CDR2 SMNVEV (reference sequence). This CDR3 comprises 13 residues. V lost 0 bases and J lost 6, with 8 bases in between. The rearrangement links TRBV27 to TRBJ1-2; D gene unclear. The sequenced sample consisted of PBMCs. The origin of this receptor is a man aged 30 to 39 in good health and CMV-seronegative. The CDR3 sequence is CASSLSRSDGYTF. CDR3 DNA sequence: TGTGCCAGCAGTTTATCTCGTTCCGATGGCTACACCTTC.